Presented here are 14 T cell receptor beta chains from one specimen sequenced in a study of shared clonotypes between healthy human individuals. Clones were read by immunoSEQ multiplex PCR, and TCRdb kept only the in-frame ones, dropping some. The sample shows around 340,000 clones, around 67% of them seen only once. The sequencing input was memory CD4+ T cells sorted from blood. Specified subset: CD45RA-negative fraction. The receptors were sampled from a man aged 25-40 years in good health.

This clone was seen more than once but under ten times. An end of the junction differs from the germline gene, which may be a read error. The chain recombines TRBV7-7 with TRBJ2-3; D is undetermined. The germline gives CDR1 SSHAT, CDR2 FNYEAQ (reference sequence). The CDR3 covers 13 residues. The CDR3 spells CASSLARLDTQYF. DNA of the CDR3: TGTGCTAGCAGCTTAGCACGGCTAGATACGCAGTATTTT.

The chain employs TRBV11-2 and TRBJ2-7; D ambiguous. V gave up 5 bases and J gave up 6 bases, with 11 bases separating them. The CDR3 loop spans 12 amino acids. Germline values: CDR1 SGHAT, CDR2 FQNNGV. The CDR3 DNA sequence: TGTGCCAGCAGCCGAGAGGTCAGCGAGCAGTACTTC. Translating gives CASSREVSEQYF.

The sample holds a few counts of this clone. The chain uses TRBV28 and TRBJ1-1; D remains ambiguous. This CDR3 spans 12 amino acids. Germline values: CDR1 MDHEN, CDR2 SYDVKM. Deletions cut 3 bases from V and 4 bases from J, with 6 bases between. CDR3 DNA: TGTGCCAGCAGTTTTTGGGCCACTGAAGCTTTCTTT. The encoded protein is CASSFWATEAFF.

At least ten counts were recorded for this clone. This chain uses TRBV5-4 with TRBJ2-7, with TRBD2 matching 11 bases. Germline V lookup: CDR1 SGHNT, CDR2 YYREEE (reference sequence). The J segment lost 6 bases and the V segment lost 0 bases, leaving 5 bases of the junction unmatched. This CDR3 has 15 amino acids. CDR3: CASSLELAGASEQYF. The DNA of the CDR3 is TGTGCCAGCAGCTTGGAACTAGCGGGAGCCTCCGAGCAGTACTTC. The full variable domain, with the rest looked up from reference TRBV5-4 and TRBJ2-7, is ETGVTQSPTHLIKTRGQQVTLRCSSQSGHNTVSWYQQALGQGPQFIFQYYREEENGRGNFPPRFSGLQFPNYSSELNVNALELDDSALYLCASSLELAGASEQYFGPGTRLTVT.

This chain links TRBV14 with TRBJ1-4; no clear D gene. Germline CDR1 SGHDN, CDR2 FVKESK. Trimming removed 0 bases at V and 6 bases at J, with 8 bases between. This CDR3 is 14 amino acids long. CDR3 sequence: CASSQDGMDEKLFF. DNA of the CDR3: TGTGCCAGCAGCCAAGATGGAATGGATGAAAAACTGTTTTTT.

This sequence joins TRBV5-1 and TRBJ1-1, with D unresolved. Per the germline V gene, CDR1 is SGHRS and CDR2 is YFSETQ. V lost 0 bases, J lost 5 bases, and 14 bases lay in between. CDR3 length equals 15 residues. CDR3 sequence: CASSLDSRGGTEAFF. CDR3 sequence (DNA): TGCGCCAGCAGCTTGGATTCCCGGGGAGGTACTGAAGCTTTCTTT.

The CDR3 sequence is CATSRDAGAGQPQHF. The CDR3 DNA is TGTGCCACCAGCAGAGATGCGGGGGCAGGTCAGCCCCAGCATTTT. This chain connects TRBV15 to TRBJ1-5, with D perhaps TRBD1 (6 bases). The V gene lost 0 bases and the J gene lost 6 bases, with 12 bases spanning the gap. The CDR3 is made up of 15 amino acids. The germline V gene has CDR1 LNHNV and CDR2 YYDKDF (reference sequence).

The table lists this clone with a few counts. The V and J genes are TRBV7-7 and TRBJ1-1, with D uncertain. The CDR3 runs to 13 residues. V was clipped by 2 bases and J by 3 bases, with 7 bases between them. Germline lookup yields CDR1 SSHAT and CDR2 FNYEAQ (reference sequence). The CDR3 region has the DNA TGTGCCAGCAGCTTATTGAAGGACACTGAAGCTTTCTTT. Protein: CASSLLKDTEAFF.

The count of this clone is one. A clone one base away is much larger, so this may be a read error. The same CDR3 can be traced to other DNA sequences in this sample. The gene calls are TRBV9 and TRBJ2-6; D unresolved. Germline assignment: CDR1 SGDLS and CDR2 YYNGEE. The CDR3 length is 16 residues. V lost 3 bases, J lost 1 base, and 11 bases lay in between. The CDR3 nucleotides are TGTGCCAGCAGCGCAACTTTAGGTTCTGGGGCCAACGTCCTGACTTTC. Its translation is CASSATLGSGANVLTF.

This clone turned up a few times. This chain connects TRBV28 to TRBJ2-1; D ambiguous. The CDR3 runs 14 residues. Trimming pared 3 bases from V and 8 bases from J, leaving 14 bases between. Germline-derived CDR1 and CDR2 are MDHEN and SYDVKM. Here the CDR3 DNA reads TGTGCCAGCAGTTTCCCCCTAGTTTCCTATGAGCAGTTCTTC. Its translation is CASSFPLVSYEQFF.

The V gene is TRBV28, the J gene TRBJ1-2, with D possibly TRBD1 on 6 matching bases. Trimming left V 2 bases short and J 8 bases short, with 15 bases between. The length of the CDR3 is 14 residues. Germline CDR1 is MDHEN and CDR2 is SYDVKM. The CDR3 sequence is CASSLNSQGGGYTF. CDR3 nucleotides: TGTGCCAGCAGTTTAAACTCTCAAGGGGGAGGCTACACCTTC.

The chain uses TRBV30 and TRBJ2-7, with 8 bases lining up with TRBD1. The CDR3 spans 17 residues. V was pared by 0 bases and J by 1 base, with 11 bases of the junction left unmatched. Germline CDR1 is GTSNPN and CDR2 is SVGIG (reference sequence). The CDR3 is CAWSVRDRGYTSYEQYF. In DNA form, the CDR3 reads TGTGCCTGGAGTGTACGAGACAGGGGATATACGTCCTACGAGCAGTACTTC. Filled out from reference TRBV30 and TRBJ2-7, the complete variable domain reads SQTIHQWPATLVQPVGSPLSLECTVEGTSNPNLYWYRQAAGRGLQLLFYSVGIGQISSEVPQNLSASRPQDRQFILSSKKLLLSDSGFYLCAWSVRDRGYTSYEQYFGPGTRLTVT.

V usage is TRBV30 and J usage is TRBJ1-5; perhaps TRBD1 as D (5 bases). CDR1 and CDR2 (germline): GTSNPN, SVGIG (reference sequence). V lost 3 bases, J lost 3 bases, and 9 bases lay in between. The CDR3 loop spans 13 amino acids. The CDR3 protein is CAWSGGDNQPQHF. Written as DNA, the CDR3 is TGTGCCTGGAGCGGGGGGGACAATCAGCCCCAGCATTTT.

This clone has only a few counts. V usage is TRBV10-3 and J usage is TRBJ1-1; unclear D gene. V lost 2 bases to trimming and J lost 1 base, with 5 bases between them. Germline lookup yields CDR1 ENHRY and CDR2 SYGVKD. The CDR3 covers 13 residues. DNA of the CDR3: TGTGCCATCAGTGAGACACAGAACACTGAAGCTTTCTTT. Its translation: CAISETQNTEAFF.